Shown below are 22 T cell receptor beta chains from a single sample sequenced in a study of cytomegalovirus exposure and HLA in healthy donors. Amplification used 60 Vbeta primers and 13 Jbeta primers. Clones were sequenced by immunoSEQ multiplex PCR, and TCRdb holds only the in-frame ones, with some missing. The sample has some 120,000 clones; approximately 80% are singletons. Sequenced sample: PBMCs. The receptors were sampled from a woman aged 18-30 years in good health and CMV-seropositive.

The chain uses TRBV5-8 and TRBJ1-4; D remains ambiguous. This CDR3 is built from 13 residues. Looked up from germline, CDR1 is SGHTS and CDR2 is YDEGEE. The V end lost 7 bases, the J end lost 8 bases, and 15 bases lay between the germline ends. CDR3 in amino acids: CASRATMGEKLFF. DNA for the CDR3: TGTGCCAGCCGCGCAACCATGGGCGAAAAACTGTTTTTT. Using reference TRBV5-8 and TRBJ1-4 for the parts outside the CDR3, the full variable domain is EAGVTQSPTHLIKTRGQQATLRCSPISGHTSVYWYQQALGLGLQFLLWYDEGEERNRGNFPPRFSGRQFPNYSSELNVNALELEDSALYLCASRATMGEKLFFGSGTQLSVL.

CDR3 DNA sequence: TGCGCCAGCAGCTTGGATCCGGGAGGAGGCGGAAACACCATATATTTT. Protein product: CASSLDPGGGGNTIYF. The rearrangement uses TRBV5-1 and TRBJ1-3; no clear D gene. The CDR3 contains 16 residues. Germline loops: CDR1 SGHRS, CDR2 YFSETQ. Deletions cut 0 bases from V and 4 bases from J, with 14 bases between.

This rearrangement joins TRBV7-9 to TRBJ1-1, with a tentative D call TRBD1 (5 bases). CDR1 and CDR2 (germline): SEHNR, FQNEAQ (reference sequence). V lost 5 bases and J 3 bases, leaving 19 bases between the germline ends. This CDR3 is built from 16 residues. CDR3 nucleotide sequence: TGTGCCAGCAGCCCGATCGACCTCAGGGAAGACACTGAAGCTTTCTTT. This translates into CASSPIDLREDTEAFF.

This sequence joins TRBV7-6 and TRBJ1-1, with unresolved D. This CDR3 has 12 residues. Trimming cost V 6 bases and J 3 bases, with 8 bases left between them. Per the germline V gene, CDR1 is SGHVS and CDR2 is FNYEAQ. CDR3 bases: TGTGCCAGCAGACCACAGTACACTGAAGCTTTCTTT. This gives the protein CASRPQYTEAFF.

The V gene is TRBV5-1, the J gene TRBJ2-3; 10 nucleotides agree with TRBD2. CDR1 and CDR2 from the germline V gene are SGHRS and YFSETQ. CDR3 length: 16 amino acids. Losses at the gene ends were 3 bases for V and 2 bases for J; bases not matched to a gene: 6. The CDR3 is CASSYLAGGSTDTQYF. CDR3 DNA sequence: TGCGCCAGCAGCTATTTAGCGGGAGGCTCCACAGATACGCAGTATTTT.

This clone was detected only a few times. The chain joins TRBV4-2 to TRBJ1-2, with a tentative D call TRBD1 (5 bases). From germline, CDR1 is LGHNA and CDR2 YNFKEQ. The CDR3 spans 15 residues. V gave up 0 bases and J gave up 7 bases, with 15 bases separating them. The DNA for the CDR3 is TGTGCCAGCAGCCAAGAGATTAGCACAGGCGGTGGCTACACCTTC. Encoded protein: CASSQEISTGGGYTF.

The V and J genes are TRBV6-5 and TRBJ1-1; 8 positions match TRBD1. This CDR3 contains 12 residues. Germline V gene lookup returns CDR1 MNHEY and CDR2 SVGAGI. V shed 6 bases, J shed 10 bases, and the junction held 7 bases outside the gene matches. The CDR3 protein is CASSLDRGTAFF. CDR3 coding DNA: TGTGCCAGCAGCCTTGACAGGGGCACAGCTTTCTTT.

The chain links TRBV5-4 to TRBJ1-4; TRBD1 might be the D (5 bases). The CDR3 contains 15 residues. CDR1 is SGHNT, CDR2 YYREEE, per germline (reference sequence). Trimming cost V 3 bases and J 5 bases, with 14 bases left between them. CDR3 nucleotides: TGTGCCAGCAGCTCAAACCCCCCAGGGAATGAAAAACTGTTTTTT. As protein: CASSSNPPGNEKLFF.

This clone was seen a single time. This chain connects TRBV19 to TRBJ2-7; 9 bases fit TRBD2. The ends lost 3 bases at V and 6 bases at J; junction bases unmatched: 6. Germline CDR1 LNHDA, CDR2 SQIVND (reference sequence). The CDR3 has 14 amino acids. The CDR3 region has the DNA TGTGCCAGTAGTATTAGGAGGACTAGCGTCGAGCAGTACTTC. Translated, it gives CASSIRRTSVEQYF.

The chain employs TRBV27 and TRBJ1-4; 7 nucleotides line up with TRBD1. The CDR3 length is 14 residues. Germline V gene sequence: CDR1 MNHEY, CDR2 SMNVEV (reference sequence). The ends lost 1 base at V and 7 bases at J; junction bases unmatched: 3. The CDR3 nucleotides are TGTGCCAGCAGTTTATTCAGGGGGAGTGAAAAACTGTTTTTT. Amino acids: CASSLFRGSEKLFF.

With respect to this clone: The germline gene is not matched at one end of the junction; a read error may be the cause. The V call is TRBV7-9, the J call TRBJ1-5; D ambiguous. The CDR3 covers 16 residues. CDR1 and CDR2 from the germline V gene are SEHNR and FQNEAQ (reference sequence). CDR3 region: CASSLVFGGRNRPQHF. CDR3 nucleotide sequence: TGTGCCAGCAGCTTAGTATTCGGAGGGCGCAATCGGCCCCAGCATTTT.

This clone occurred a few times. The chain links TRBV28 to TRBJ1-2; D possibly corresponds to TRBD1 (6 bases). V was trimmed by 6 bases and J by 6 bases, leaving 14 bases between them. The CDR3 is 13 amino acids. Germline CDR1 MDHEN, CDR2 SYDVKM. The CDR3 loop is CASRRTVLNGYTF. DNA for the CDR3: TGTGCCAGCAGGAGGACAGTTCTAAATGGCTACACCTTC.

In its sample, this clone was seen once. The chain recombines TRBV29-1 with TRBJ2-7; D may be TRBD1 (6 bases). CDR3 length equals 11 residues. With 7 bases removed from V and 4 bases from J, the gap between germline ends came to 11 bases. Germline CDR1 and CDR2: SQVTM and ANQGSEA. The CDR3 sequence is CSDQGFYEQYF. The CDR3 DNA sequence: TGCAGCGACCAGGGGTTTTACGAGCAGTACTTC.

The chain is built from TRBV7-3 and TRBJ1-2; tentatively, D is TRBD1 (5 bases). V was clipped by 1 base and J by 5 bases, with 11 bases between them. The CDR3 consists of 14 residues. The germline CDR1 and CDR2 sequences are SGHTA and FQGTGA. CDR3 protein: CASSLNSGGYGYTF. Written as DNA, the CDR3 is TGTGCCAGCAGCTTAAATTCGGGGGGTTATGGCTACACCTTC.

This clone was counted a single time. The chain joins TRBV2 to TRBJ2-7; no reliable D call. Germline CDR1 is SNHLY and CDR2 is FYNNEI. This CDR3 region has 11 residues. V lost 6 bases and J lost 3, with 6 bases in between. The CDR3 protein is CASRRYYEQYF. The DNA for the CDR3 is TGTGCCAGCAGGAGATACTACGAGCAGTACTTC.

The chain recombines TRBV6-1 with TRBJ1-3; weak D call: TRBD1 (5 bases). Looked up from germline, CDR1 is MNHNS and CDR2 is SASEGT. V lost 4 bases and J lost 0, with 13 bases in between. The CDR3 sequence is 16 residues long. The CDR3 sequence: CASSVKGPSSGNTIYF. DNA of the CDR3: TGTGCCAGCAGTGTGAAGGGGCCGAGCTCTGGAAACACCATATATTTT.

This sequence joins TRBV5-1 and TRBJ2-7, with 8 bases fitting TRBD1. The CDR3 extends over 14 amino acids. With 4 bases clipped from V and 7 bases from J, the junction kept 10 bases outside the gene matches. Germline assignment: CDR1 SGHRS and CDR2 YFSETQ. For the CDR3, the DNA is TGCGCCAGCAGCGTGAGACAGGGGTTGAGAGAGCAGTACTTC. Translating it yields CASSVRQGLREQYF.

The J gene is TRBJ1-4, the V gene TRBV27; D is uncertain. V was clipped by 2 bases and J by 0 bases, with 13 bases between them. Germline CDR1 is MNHEY and CDR2 is SMNVEV (reference sequence). The CDR3 has 17 residues. DNA for the CDR3: TGTGCCAGCAGTTTAGATGTAGAGTCTGCAACTAATGAAAAACTGTTTTTT. This translates into CASSLDVESATNEKLFF.

V is TRBV19 and J is TRBJ2-3; TRBD1 agrees at 7 bases. CDR1 and CDR2 (germline): LNHDA, SQIVND (reference sequence). V lost 10 bases, J lost 2 bases, and 6 bases stayed unmatched. The CDR3 is made up of 13 amino acids. Here the CDR3 reads CATGTVPTDTQYF. CDR3 bases: TGTGCCACCGGGACAGTCCCCACAGATACGCAGTATTTT.

This chain connects TRBV19 to TRBJ1-3; 10 bases are shared with TRBD1. This CDR3 has 16 residues. V lost 6 bases and J lost 4; bases outside the gene matches: 9. Germline CDR1 is LNHDA and CDR2 is SQIVND (reference sequence). Here the CDR3 reads CASSPGQGFAGNTIYF. Here the CDR3 DNA reads TGTGCCAGTAGCCCGGGACAGGGGTTCGCCGGAAACACCATATATTTT.

The V call is TRBV6-1, the J call TRBJ2-7, with D perhaps TRBD2 (6 bases). Trimming stripped 5 bases from V and 7 bases from J, with 12 bases between. This CDR3 spans 12 amino acids. Looked up from germline, CDR1 is MNHNS and CDR2 is SASEGT. CDR3 coding DNA: TGTGCCAGCAGTTATTCCCGGGGGGAGCAGTACTTC. It codes for CASSYSRGEQYF.

J is TRBJ2-2 and V is TRBV6-6; TRBD2 aligns across 9 bases. The CDR3 length is 14 residues. V trimming: 7 bases; J trimming: 5 bases; junction bases outside the gene matches: 5. Per germline, CDR1 MNHNY and CDR2 SVGAGI (reference sequence). The CDR3: CASTFTSGTGELFF. The CDR3 DNA sequence: TGTGCCAGCACTTTCACTAGCGGGACCGGGGAGCTGTTTTTT.